This entry concerns a single TCR beta chain. Losses at the gene ends were 5 bases for V and 5 bases for J; bases not matched to a gene: 2. The CDR3 covers 14 residues. CDR1 MNHNY and CDR2 SVGAGI come from the germline V gene (reference sequence). The data were produced by immunoSEQ multiplex PCR, yet TCRdb's version contains in-frame clones alone and is incomplete. In the table there are 180,000 or so clones, 82% of which are singletons. This entry belongs to a study of blood T cell repertoires in COVID-19. The sample was peripheral blood. This sequence was found in a woman aged 70-85 years with acute or convalescent COVID-19. The V gene is TRBV6-6, the J gene TRBJ1-5; 11 bases agree with TRBD1. The CDR3 region has the DNA TGTGCCAGCAGTGGGACAGGGGGAGATCAGCCCCAGCATTTT. Translation: CASSGTGGDQPQHF.